The sequence of this T cell receptor (beta chain) was determined in a study of shared clonotypes between healthy human individuals. For every subset, genomic DNA was evenly distributed across several immunoSEQ plates. TCRdb keeps only in-frame clones here, not all; method: immunoSEQ multiplex PCR. In the table there are approximately 470,000 clones, over 70% of which are singletons. Each unsorted sample relied on roughly 90 million PBMCs as its source of genomic DNA. V was pared by 1 base and J by 5 bases, with 8 bases between. From germline, CDR1 is SGDLS and CDR2 YYNGEE. This CDR3 has 13 residues. Sequenced input: PBMCs. This TCR was sampled from a middle-aged woman in good health. Some clones in this sample may be carry-over from other donors' samples. The chain combines TRBV9 with TRBJ2-3; D remains ambiguous. In nucleotides, the CDR3 is TGTGCCAGCAGCGTATCGGGCCTAGATACGCAGTATTTT. Encoded protein: CASSVSGLDTQYF.